Below are 12 T cell receptor beta chains sequenced from a single sample in a study of cytomegalovirus exposure and HLA in healthy donors. Researchers ran the PCR with 60 Vbeta and 13 Jbeta primers. Only in-frame clones appear in the TCRdb table, and some are missing; sequencing was by immunoSEQ multiplex PCR. The table records about 140,000 clones, about 80% of them present only once. Source material: PBMCs. Receptors were obtained from a man younger than 30 in good health and CMV-seronegative.

The chain is built from TRBV7-6 and TRBJ2-1, with 8 positions matching TRBD1. The CDR3 runs to 14 residues. V was clipped by 2 bases and J by 10 bases; unmatched bases: 7. The V gene's germline CDR1 is SGHVS and CDR2 FNYEAQ. DNA of the CDR3: TGTGCCAGCAGCTTACAGGGGGCGAGTTGGGAGCAGTTCTTC. This gives the protein CASSLQGASWEQFF.

CDR3 protein: CSVEEGPGYGYTF. DNA for the CDR3: TGCAGCGTTGAAGAGGGGCCGGGCTATGGCTACACCTTC. J is TRBJ1-2 and V is TRBV29-1, with D possibly matching TRBD1 (5 bases). Germline V lookup: CDR1 SQVTM, CDR2 ANQGSEA. V was cut by 0 bases and J by 4 bases, with 9 bases left in between. The CDR3 spans 13 residues.

The chain carries TRBV2 and TRBJ1-1, with 10 bases fitting TRBD1. Germline V gene sequence: CDR1 SNHLY, CDR2 FYNNEI. The CDR3 is 18 residues long. V dropped 1 base and J dropped 0; count of bases not matched to a gene: 8. Written as DNA, the CDR3 is TGTGCCAGCAGTGAAGGGGACAGGGGAAGGGGGATGAACACTGAAGCTTTCTTT. This codes for CASSEGDRGRGMNTEAFF.

J is TRBJ1-4 and V is TRBV11-3; perhaps TRBD1 as D (5 bases). V shed 2 bases and J shed 0 bases, with 7 bases lying between them. The V gene's germline CDR1 is SGHNT and CDR2 YENEEA. The CDR3 totals 15 residues. CDR3 sequence (DNA): TGTGCCAGCAGCTTAATACAGGCAACTAATGAAAAACTGTTTTTT. Residues: CASSLIQATNEKLFF.

This clone has a single count. The junction departs from the called germline gene at one end, perhaps through a read error. The chain uses TRBV9 and TRBJ2-7; TRBD1 matches at 8 bases. The germline V gene encodes CDR1 SGDLS and CDR2 YYNGEE. The CDR3 is made up of 14 amino acids. The CDR3 protein is CASSVGTGSFEQYF. CDR3 sequence (DNA): TGTGCCAGCAGCGTAGGGACAGGGTCCTTCGAGCAGTACTTC.

The chain carries TRBV5-1 and TRBJ2-6; possibly TRBD2 for D (5 bases). The CDR3 spans 18 residues. Deletions cut 0 bases from V and 2 bases from J, with 15 bases between. From germline, CDR1 is SGHRS and CDR2 YFSETQ. The CDR3 DNA reads as TGCGCCAGCAGCTTGGAGGGTGGACTTCAAACTGGGGCCAACGTCCTGACTTTC. It specifies CASSLEGGLQTGANVLTF. The whole variable domain, filled in from reference TRBV5-1 and TRBJ2-6, reads KAGVTQTPRYLIKTRGQQVTLSCSPISGHRSVSWYQQTPGQGLQFLFEYFSETQRNKGNFPGRFSGRQFSNSRSEMNVSTLELGDSALYLCASSLEGGLQTGANVLTFGAGSRLTVL.

The CDR3 is CAWSTGTGNSPLHF. CDR3 in DNA: TGTGCCTGGAGTACCGGGACAGGAAATTCACCCCTCCACTTT. The chain has TRBV30 and TRBJ1-6; the match to TRBD1 covers 8 bases. V shed 2 bases, J shed 7 bases, and the junction held 4 bases outside the gene matches. The CDR3 totals 14 residues. Per the germline V gene, CDR1 is GTSNPN and CDR2 is SVGIG (reference sequence).

The chain uses TRBV27 and TRBJ1-3; D call uncertain. This CDR3 contains 14 residues. In germline, CDR1 is MNHEY, CDR2 SMNVEV (reference sequence). The V and J ends lost 6 bases and 1 base respectively, with 10 bases between them. The CDR3 region is CASSPWESGNTIYF. In nucleotides, the CDR3 is TGTGCCAGCAGCCCCTGGGAGTCTGGAAACACCATATATTTT.

The chain recombines TRBV15 with TRBJ2-6, with D maybe TRBD2 (5 bases). This CDR3 spans 17 amino acids. The germline V and J ends were trimmed by 0 bases and 1 base, with 10 bases remaining between them. Germline values: CDR1 LNHNV, CDR2 YYDKDF (reference sequence). CDR3 sequence: CATSRERAGSGANVLTF. DNA for the CDR3: TGTGCCACCAGCAGAGAGCGGGCGGGTTCTGGGGCCAACGTCCTGACTTTC.

J is TRBJ1-1 and V is TRBV5-1; 9 nucleotides align to TRBD1. This CDR3 has 17 amino acids. Germline assignment: CDR1 SGHRS and CDR2 YFSETQ. The J segment lost 1 base and the V segment lost 4 bases, leaving 11 bases of the junction unmatched. The CDR3 protein is CASSRAGTGRGNTEAFF. DNA for the CDR3: TGCGCCAGCAGCCGGGCGGGGACAGGGAGGGGGAACACTGAAGCTTTCTTT.

This clone has just one count. The rearrangement links TRBV5-4 to TRBJ2-1; 9 nucleotides match TRBD1. Germline values: CDR1 SGHNT, CDR2 YYREEE (reference sequence). J lost 8 bases, V lost 2 bases, and 5 bases had no gene match. CDR3 size: 14 residues. The DNA of the CDR3 is TGTGCCAGCAGCTTCGGACAGGGGCTGGATGAGCAGTTCTTC. It translates to CASSFGQGLDEQFF.

This clone came up a few times. In nucleotides, the CDR3 is TGTGCCAGTAGTATAGGCTTGACGGGGAACACTGAAGCTTTCTTT. Translation gives CASSIGLTGNTEAFF. The chain employs TRBV19 and TRBJ1-1, with D hard to call. Germline loops: CDR1 LNHDA, CDR2 SQIVND (reference sequence). The CDR3 is 15 residues long. Trimming left V 1 base short and J 1 base short, with 10 bases between.